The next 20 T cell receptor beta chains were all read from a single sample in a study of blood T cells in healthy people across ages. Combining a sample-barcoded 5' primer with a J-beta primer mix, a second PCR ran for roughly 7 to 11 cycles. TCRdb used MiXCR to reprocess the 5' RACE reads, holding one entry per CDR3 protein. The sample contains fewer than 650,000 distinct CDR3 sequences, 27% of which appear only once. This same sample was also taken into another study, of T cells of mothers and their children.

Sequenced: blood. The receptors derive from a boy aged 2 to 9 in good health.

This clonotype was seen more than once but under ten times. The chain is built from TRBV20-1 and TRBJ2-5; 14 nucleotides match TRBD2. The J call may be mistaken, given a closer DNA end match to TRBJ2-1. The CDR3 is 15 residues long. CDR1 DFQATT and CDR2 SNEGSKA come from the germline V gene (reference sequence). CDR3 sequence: CSARVTSGRANEQFF. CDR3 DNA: TGCAGTGCTAGGGTGACTAGCGGGAGGGCCAATGAGCAGTTCTTC.

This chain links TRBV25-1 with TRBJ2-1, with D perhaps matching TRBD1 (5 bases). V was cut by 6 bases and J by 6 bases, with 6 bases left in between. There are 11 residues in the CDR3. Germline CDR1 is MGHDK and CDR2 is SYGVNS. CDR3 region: CASRTVNEQFF. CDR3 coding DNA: TGTGCCAGCAGGACAGTCAATGAGCAGTTCTTC.

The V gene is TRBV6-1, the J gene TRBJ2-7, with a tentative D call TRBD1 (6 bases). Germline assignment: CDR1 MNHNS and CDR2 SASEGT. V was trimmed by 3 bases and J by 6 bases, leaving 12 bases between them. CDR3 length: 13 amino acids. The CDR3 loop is CASSEMGASEQYF. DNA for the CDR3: TGTGCCAGCAGTGAGATGGGGGCGTCCGAGCAGTACTTC.

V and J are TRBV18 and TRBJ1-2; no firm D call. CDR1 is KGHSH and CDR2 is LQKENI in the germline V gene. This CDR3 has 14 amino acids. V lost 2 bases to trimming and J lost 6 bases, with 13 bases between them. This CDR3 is CASSPSTETHGYTF. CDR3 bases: TGTGCCAGCTCACCAAGCACGGAGACTCATGGCTACACCTTC. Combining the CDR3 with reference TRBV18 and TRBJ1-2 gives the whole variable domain NAGVMQNPRHLVRRRGQEARLRCSPMKGHSHVYWYRQLPEEGLKFMVYLQKENIIDESGMPKERFSAEFPKEGPSILRIQQVVRGDSAAYFCASSPSTETHGYTFGSGTRLTVV.

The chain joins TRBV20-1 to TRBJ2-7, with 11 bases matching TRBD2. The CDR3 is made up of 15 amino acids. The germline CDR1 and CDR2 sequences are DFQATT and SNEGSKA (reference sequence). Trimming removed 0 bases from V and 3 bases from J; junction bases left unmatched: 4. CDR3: CSARDLAGGLYEQYF. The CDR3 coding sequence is TGCAGTGCTAGAGATCTAGCGGGGGGCCTCTACGAGCAGTACTTC.

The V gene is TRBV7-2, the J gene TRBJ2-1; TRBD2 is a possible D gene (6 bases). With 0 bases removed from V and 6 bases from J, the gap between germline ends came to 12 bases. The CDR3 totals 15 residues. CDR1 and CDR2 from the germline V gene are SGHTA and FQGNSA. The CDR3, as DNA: TGTGCCAGCAGCTTAGCGCGGGGAGCCGGCAATGAGCAGTTCTTC. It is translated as CASSLARGAGNEQFF.

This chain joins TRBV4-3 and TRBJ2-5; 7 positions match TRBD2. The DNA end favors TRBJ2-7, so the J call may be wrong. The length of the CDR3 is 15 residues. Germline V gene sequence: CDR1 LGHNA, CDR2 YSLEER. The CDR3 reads CASSPSVGGPYEQYF. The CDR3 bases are TGCGCCAGCAGCCCAAGTGTGGGAGGGCCGTACGAGCAGTACTTC.

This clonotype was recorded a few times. DNA of the CDR3: TGTGCCACCAAGGGGGGGGCTAATGAAAAACTGTTTTTT. Its protein is CATKGGANEKLFF. V gene TRBV10-3 combines with J gene TRBJ1-4; D might be TRBD1 (6 bases). The CDR3 length is 13 residues. The germline V gene has CDR1 ENHRY and CDR2 SYGVKD. The V and J ends lost 10 bases and 3 bases respectively, with 12 bases between them.

The DNA of the CDR3 is TGTGCCAGCAGCTTAGGGCAAGCGATCCCCAATGAGCAGTTCTTC. Protein sequence: CASSLGQAIPNEQFF. V is TRBV11-2 and J is TRBJ2-5; D remains ambiguous. The J call is doubtful: the DNA matches TRBJ2-1 better. This CDR3 spans 15 amino acids. The germline CDR1 and CDR2 sequences are SGHAT and FQNNGV.

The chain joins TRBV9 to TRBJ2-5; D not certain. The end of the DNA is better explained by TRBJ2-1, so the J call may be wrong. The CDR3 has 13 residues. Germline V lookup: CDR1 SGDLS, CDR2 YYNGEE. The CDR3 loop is CASSVGGTNEQFF. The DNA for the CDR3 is TGTGCCAGCAGCGTAGGGGGTACCAATGAGCAGTTCTTC.

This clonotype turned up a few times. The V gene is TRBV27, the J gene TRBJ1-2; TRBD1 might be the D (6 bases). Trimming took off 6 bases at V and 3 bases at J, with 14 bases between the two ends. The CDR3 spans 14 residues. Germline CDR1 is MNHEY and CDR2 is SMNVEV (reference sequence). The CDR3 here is CASSPQGRDYGYTF. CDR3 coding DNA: TGTGCCAGCAGCCCTCAGGGGAGGGACTATGGCTACACCTTC.

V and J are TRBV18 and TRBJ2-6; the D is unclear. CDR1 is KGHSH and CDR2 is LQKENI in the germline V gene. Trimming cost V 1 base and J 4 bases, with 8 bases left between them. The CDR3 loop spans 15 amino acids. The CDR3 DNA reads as TGTGCCAGCTCACCACTGGGGATGGGGGCCAACGTCCTGACTTTC. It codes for CASSPLGMGANVLTF.

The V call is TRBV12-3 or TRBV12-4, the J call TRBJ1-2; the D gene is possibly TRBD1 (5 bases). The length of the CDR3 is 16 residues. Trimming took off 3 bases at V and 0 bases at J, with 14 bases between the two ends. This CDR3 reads CASSFPAGTANYGYTF. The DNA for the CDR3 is TGTGCCAGCAGTTTTCCGGCCGGGACTGCTAACTATGGCTACACCTTC.

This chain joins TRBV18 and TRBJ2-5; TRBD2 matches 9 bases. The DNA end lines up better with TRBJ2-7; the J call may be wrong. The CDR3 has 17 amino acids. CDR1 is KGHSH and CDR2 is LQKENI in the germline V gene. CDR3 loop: CASSPQAGGNYIHEQYF. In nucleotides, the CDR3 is TGTGCCAGCTCACCACAAGCGGGAGGCAACTACATCCACGAGCAGTACTTC.

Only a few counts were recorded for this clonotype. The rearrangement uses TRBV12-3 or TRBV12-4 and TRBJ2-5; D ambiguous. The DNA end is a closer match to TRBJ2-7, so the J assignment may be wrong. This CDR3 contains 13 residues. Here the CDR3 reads CASSFPPGYEQYF. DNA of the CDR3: TGTGCCAGCAGTTTTCCTCCAGGCTACGAGCAGTACTTC.

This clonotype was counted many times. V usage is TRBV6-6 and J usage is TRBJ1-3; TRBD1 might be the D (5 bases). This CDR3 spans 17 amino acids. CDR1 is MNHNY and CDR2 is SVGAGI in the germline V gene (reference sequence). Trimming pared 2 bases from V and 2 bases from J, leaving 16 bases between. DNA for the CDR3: TGTGCCAGCAGTTACGGGGGGGAGCGTACCACTGGAAACACCATATATTTT. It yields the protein CASSYGGERTTGNTIYF.

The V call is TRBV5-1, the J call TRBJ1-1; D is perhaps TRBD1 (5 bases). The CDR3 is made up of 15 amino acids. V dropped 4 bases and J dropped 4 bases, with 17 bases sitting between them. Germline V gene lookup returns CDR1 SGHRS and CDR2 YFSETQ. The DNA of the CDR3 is TGCGCCAGCAGCGTATCTGGGACCGGAGGCACTGAAGCTTTCTTT. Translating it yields CASSVSGTGGTEAFF.

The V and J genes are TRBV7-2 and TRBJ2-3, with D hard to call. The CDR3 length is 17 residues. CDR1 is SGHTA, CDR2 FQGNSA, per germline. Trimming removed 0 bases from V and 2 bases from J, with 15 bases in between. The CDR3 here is CASSLAGTPYSTDTQYF. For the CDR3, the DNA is TGTGCCAGCAGCTTAGCGGGAACGCCCTATTCCACAGATACGCAGTATTTT.

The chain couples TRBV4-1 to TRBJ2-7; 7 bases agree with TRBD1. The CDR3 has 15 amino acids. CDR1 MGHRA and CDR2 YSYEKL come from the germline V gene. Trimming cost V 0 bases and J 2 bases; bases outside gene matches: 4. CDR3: CASSQDSGTAYEQYF. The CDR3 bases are TGCGCCAGCAGCCAAGATTCTGGGACAGCCTACGAGCAGTACTTC.

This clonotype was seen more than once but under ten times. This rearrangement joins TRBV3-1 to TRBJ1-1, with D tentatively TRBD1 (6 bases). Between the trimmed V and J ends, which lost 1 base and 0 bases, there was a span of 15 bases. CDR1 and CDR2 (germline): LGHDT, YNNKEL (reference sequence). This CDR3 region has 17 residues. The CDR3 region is CASSQAGTLGMNTEAFF. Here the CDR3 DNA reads TGTGCCAGCAGCCAAGCGGGGACATTAGGGATGAACACTGAAGCTTTCTTT.